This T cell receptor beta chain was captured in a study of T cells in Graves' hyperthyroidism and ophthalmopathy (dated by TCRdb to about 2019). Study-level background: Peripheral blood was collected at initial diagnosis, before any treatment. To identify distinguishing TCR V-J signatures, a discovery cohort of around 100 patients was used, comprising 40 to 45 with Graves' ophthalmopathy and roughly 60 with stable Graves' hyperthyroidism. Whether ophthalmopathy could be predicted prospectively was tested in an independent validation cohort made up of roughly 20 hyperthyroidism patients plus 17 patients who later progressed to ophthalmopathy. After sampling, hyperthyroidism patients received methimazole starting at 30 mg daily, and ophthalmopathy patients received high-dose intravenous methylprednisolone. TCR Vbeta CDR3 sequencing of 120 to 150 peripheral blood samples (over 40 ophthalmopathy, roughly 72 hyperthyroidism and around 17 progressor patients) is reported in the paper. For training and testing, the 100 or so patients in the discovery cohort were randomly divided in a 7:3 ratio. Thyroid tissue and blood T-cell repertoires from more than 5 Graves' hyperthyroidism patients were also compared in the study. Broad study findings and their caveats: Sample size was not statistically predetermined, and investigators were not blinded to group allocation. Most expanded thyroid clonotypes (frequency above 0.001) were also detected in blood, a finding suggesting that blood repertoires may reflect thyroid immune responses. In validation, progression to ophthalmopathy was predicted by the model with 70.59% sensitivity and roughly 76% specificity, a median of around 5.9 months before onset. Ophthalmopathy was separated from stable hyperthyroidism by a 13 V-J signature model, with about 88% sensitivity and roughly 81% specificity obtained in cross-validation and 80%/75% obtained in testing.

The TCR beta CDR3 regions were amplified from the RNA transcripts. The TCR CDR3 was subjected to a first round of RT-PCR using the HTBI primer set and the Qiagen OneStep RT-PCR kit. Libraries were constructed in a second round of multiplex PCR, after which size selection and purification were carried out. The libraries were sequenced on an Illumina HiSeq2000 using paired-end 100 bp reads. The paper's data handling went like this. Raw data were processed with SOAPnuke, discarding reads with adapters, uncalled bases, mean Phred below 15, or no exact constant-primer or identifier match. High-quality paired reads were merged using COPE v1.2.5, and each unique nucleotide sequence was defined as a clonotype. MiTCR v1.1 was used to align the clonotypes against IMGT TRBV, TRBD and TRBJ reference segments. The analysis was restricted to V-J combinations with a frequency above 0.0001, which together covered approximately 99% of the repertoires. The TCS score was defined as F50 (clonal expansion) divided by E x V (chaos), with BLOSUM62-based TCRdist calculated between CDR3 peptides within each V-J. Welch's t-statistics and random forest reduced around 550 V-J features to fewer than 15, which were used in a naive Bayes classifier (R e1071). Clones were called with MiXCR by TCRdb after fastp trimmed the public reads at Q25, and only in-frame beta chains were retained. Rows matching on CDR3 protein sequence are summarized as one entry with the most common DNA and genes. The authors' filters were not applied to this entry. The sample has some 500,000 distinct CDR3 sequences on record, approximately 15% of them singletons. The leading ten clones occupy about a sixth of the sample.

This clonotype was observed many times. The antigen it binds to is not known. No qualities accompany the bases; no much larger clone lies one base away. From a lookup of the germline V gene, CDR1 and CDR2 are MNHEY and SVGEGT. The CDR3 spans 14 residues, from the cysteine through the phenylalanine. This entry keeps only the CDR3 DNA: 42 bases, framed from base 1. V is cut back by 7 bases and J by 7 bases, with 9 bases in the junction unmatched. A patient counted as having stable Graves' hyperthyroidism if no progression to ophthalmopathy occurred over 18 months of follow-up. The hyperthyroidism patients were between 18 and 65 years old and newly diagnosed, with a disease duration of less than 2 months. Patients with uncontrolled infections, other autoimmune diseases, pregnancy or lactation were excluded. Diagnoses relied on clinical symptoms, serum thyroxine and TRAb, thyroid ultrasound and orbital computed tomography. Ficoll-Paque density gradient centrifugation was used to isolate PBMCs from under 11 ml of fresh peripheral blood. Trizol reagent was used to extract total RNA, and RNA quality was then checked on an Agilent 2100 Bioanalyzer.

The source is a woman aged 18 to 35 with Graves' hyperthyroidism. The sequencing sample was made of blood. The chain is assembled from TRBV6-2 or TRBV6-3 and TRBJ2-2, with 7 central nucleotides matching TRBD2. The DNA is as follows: TGTGCCAGCAACCGACTAGCCGATCGCGGGGAGCTGTTTTTT. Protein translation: CASNRLADRGELFF.